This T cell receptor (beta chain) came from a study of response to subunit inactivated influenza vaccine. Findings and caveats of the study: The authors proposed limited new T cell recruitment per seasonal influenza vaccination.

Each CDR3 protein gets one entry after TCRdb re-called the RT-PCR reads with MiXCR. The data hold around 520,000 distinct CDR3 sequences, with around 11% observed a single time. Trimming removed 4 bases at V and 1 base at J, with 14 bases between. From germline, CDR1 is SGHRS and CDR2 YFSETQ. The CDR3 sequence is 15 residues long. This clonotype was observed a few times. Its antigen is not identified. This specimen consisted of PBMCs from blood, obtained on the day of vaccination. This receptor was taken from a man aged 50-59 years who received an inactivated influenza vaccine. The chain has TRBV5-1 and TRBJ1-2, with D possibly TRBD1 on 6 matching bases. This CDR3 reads CASSPQTGINYGYTF. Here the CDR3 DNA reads TGCGCCAGCAGCCCACAGACAGGAATTAACTATGGCTACACCTTC.